This record concerns one T cell receptor beta chain sequence. Its antigen is not known. These data come from a study of cytomegalovirus exposure and HLA in healthy donors. Study results and limitations: Differences between HLA loci emerged in a later analysis of TCR association rates, with DRB1 most and HLA-C fewest. Cytomegalovirus status, reportedly, was diagnosed with high specificity and sensitivity by the classifier.

Amplification used 60 Vbeta primers and 13 Jbeta primers. Profiling relied on immunoSEQ multiplex PCR, and the TCRdb table lists in-frame clones only, not all of them. The sample yields about 120,000 clones, about 79% seen once. The germline V gene has CDR1 MNHNY and CDR2 SVGAGI (reference sequence). The CDR3 has 13 residues. V was cut by 2 bases and J by 3 bases, with 7 bases left in between. The chain recombines TRBV6-6 with TRBJ1-1; D is uncertain. The sample consisted of PBMCs. The source is a man aged 18 to 30 in good health and CMV-seronegative. CDR3 DNA sequence: TGTGCCAGCAGTTACCGGGAATACACTGAAGCTTTCTTT. Translated, it gives CASSYREYTEAFF.